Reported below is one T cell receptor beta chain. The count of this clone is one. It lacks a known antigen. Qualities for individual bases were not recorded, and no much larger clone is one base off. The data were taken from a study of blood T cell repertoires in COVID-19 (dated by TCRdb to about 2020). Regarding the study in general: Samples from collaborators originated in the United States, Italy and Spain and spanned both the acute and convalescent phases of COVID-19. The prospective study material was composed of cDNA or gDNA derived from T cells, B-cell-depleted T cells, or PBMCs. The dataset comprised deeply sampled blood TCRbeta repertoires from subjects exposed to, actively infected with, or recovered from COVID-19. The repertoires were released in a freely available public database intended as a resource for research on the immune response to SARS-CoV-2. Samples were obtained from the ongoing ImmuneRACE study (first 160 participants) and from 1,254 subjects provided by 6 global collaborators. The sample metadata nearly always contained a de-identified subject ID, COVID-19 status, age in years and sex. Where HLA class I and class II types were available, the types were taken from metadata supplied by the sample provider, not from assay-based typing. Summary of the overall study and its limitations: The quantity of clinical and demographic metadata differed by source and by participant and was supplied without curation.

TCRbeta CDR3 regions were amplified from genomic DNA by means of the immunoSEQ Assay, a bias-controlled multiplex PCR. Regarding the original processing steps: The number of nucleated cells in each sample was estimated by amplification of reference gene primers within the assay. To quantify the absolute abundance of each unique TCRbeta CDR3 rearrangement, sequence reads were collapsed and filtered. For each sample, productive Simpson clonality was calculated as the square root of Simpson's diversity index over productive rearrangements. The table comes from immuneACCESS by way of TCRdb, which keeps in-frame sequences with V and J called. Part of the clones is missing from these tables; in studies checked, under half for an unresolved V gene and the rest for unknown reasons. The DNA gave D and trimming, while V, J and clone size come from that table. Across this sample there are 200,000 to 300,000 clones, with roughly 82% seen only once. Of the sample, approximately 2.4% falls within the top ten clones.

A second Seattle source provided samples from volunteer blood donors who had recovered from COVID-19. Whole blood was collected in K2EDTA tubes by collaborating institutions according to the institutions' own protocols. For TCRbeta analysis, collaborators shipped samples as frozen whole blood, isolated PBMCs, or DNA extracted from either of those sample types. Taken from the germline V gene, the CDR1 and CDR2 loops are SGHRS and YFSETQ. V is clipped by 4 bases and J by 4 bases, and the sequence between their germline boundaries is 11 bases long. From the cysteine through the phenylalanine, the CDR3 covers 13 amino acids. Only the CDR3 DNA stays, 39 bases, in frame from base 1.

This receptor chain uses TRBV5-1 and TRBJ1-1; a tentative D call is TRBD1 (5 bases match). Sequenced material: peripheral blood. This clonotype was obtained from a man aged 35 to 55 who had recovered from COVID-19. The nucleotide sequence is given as TGCGCCAGCAGCCCGTGGGGCAGCACTGAAGCTTTCTTT. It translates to CASSPWGSTEAFF.